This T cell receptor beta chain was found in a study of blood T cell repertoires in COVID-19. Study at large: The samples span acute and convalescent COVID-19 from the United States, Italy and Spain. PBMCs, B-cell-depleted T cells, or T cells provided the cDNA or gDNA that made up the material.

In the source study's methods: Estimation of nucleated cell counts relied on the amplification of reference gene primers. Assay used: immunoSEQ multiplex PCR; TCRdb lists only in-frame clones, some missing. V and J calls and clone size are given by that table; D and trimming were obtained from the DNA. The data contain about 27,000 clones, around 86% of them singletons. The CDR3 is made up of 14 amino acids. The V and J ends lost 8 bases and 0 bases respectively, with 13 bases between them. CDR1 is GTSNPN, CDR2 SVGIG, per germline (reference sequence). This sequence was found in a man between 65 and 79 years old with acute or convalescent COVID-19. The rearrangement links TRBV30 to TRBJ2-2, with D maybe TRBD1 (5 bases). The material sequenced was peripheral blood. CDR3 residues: CAGQTVTNTGELFF. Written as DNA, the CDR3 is TGTGCCGGCCAGACAGTAACGAACACCGGGGAGCTGTTTTTT.